These 13 T cell receptor beta chains originate from one sample sequenced in a study of T cells after yellow fever vaccination. Each CDR3 protein is one row after TCRdb ran MiXCR on the 5' RACE reads. Of about 150,000 distinct CDR3 sequences in the sample, under 7% were seen once. The sample was CD4+ T cells sorted from PBMCs, taken 10 days after the yellow fever booster vaccination. The receptors stem from a man aged 25 to 45 who received the YFV17D yellow fever vaccine.

This clonotype has ten or more counts. In DNA, the CDR3 is TGCGCCAGCAGGCCCGGGACTAGTTCCGGGGAGCTGTTTTTT. It translates to CASRPGTSSGELFF. The J gene is TRBJ2-2, the V gene TRBV5-1, with 8 bases aligning to TRBD2. This CDR3 has 14 residues. Germline values: CDR1 SGHRS, CDR2 YFSETQ. Trimming cost V 5 bases and J 6 bases; bases outside gene matches: 6.

This clonotype was counted ten times or more. This chain connects TRBV29-1 to TRBJ2-1, with D perhaps TRBD2 (6 bases). Germline CDR1 SQVTM, CDR2 ANQGSEA. CDR3 size: 13 residues. V lost 4 bases and J lost 0, with 7 bases in between. Written as DNA, the CDR3 is TGCAGCGTTGTCGGGAGCTCCTACAATGAGCAGTTCTTC. Translated, it gives CSVVGSSYNEQFF.

This clonotype was seen repeatedly, ten times or more. V and J are TRBV20-1 and TRBJ2-7, with 8 positions matching TRBD2. Germline V gene sequence: CDR1 DFQATT, CDR2 SNEGSKA (reference sequence). This CDR3 region has 15 residues. After removal of 4 bases from V and 2 bases from J, the junction contained 10 bases not matched to a gene. The CDR3 here is CSATRGLVNAYEQYF. DNA for the CDR3: TGCAGTGCTACTAGGGGACTAGTTAATGCCTACGAGCAGTACTTC.

This clonotype was seen ten or more times. The chain uses TRBV20-1 and TRBJ2-1; TRBD2 is a possible D gene (6 bases). Germline V gene data show CDR1 as DFQATT and CDR2 as SNEGSKA (reference sequence). This CDR3 spans 11 amino acids. The V gene lost 6 bases and the J gene lost 12 bases, with 15 bases spanning the gap. The chain's CDR3 is CSARGKVGQFF. The DNA for the CDR3 is TGCAGTGCCCGGGGGAAGGTCGGGCAGTTCTTC.

This clonotype was observed at least ten times. This chain links TRBV12-3 or TRBV12-4 with TRBJ1-1; D unresolved. The ends were cut back, 2 bases at V and 7 bases at J, with 5 bases in the middle. The CDR3 is 11 amino acids. The CDR3 DNA reads as TGTGCCAGCAGTTTAAGGTTTGAAGCTTTCTTT. It yields the protein CASSLRFEAFF.

This clonotype came up many times. The chain couples TRBV20-1 to TRBJ1-1; D is unclear. The V gene lost 6 bases and the J gene lost 1 base, with 9 bases spanning the gap. Germline CDR1 and CDR2: DFQATT and SNEGSKA (reference sequence). This CDR3 has 12 residues. The CDR3 nucleotides read TGCAGTGCGCCGCTGCAGAACACTGAAGCTTTCTTT. This codes for CSAPLQNTEAFF.

The chain employs TRBV5-5 and TRBJ2-7, with TRBD2 matching 7 bases. The CDR3 runs 14 residues. The V gene end was trimmed by 4 bases and the J gene end by 2 bases; junction bases not matched to a gene: 6. The V gene's germline CDR1 is SGHKS and CDR2 YYEKEE (reference sequence). The CDR3 bases are TGTGCCAGCAGCCTACTAGGGACTACCTACGAGCAGTACTTC. Amino acid sequence: CASSLLGTTYEQYF.

A few counts support this clonotype. V gene TRBV20-1 combines with J gene TRBJ1-4; 10 bases align to TRBD1. V was pared by 6 bases and J by 7 bases, with 11 bases of the junction left unmatched. Germline CDR1 DFQATT, CDR2 SNEGSKA (reference sequence). This CDR3 is built from 15 residues. CDR3 in amino acids: CSATPVWTGGEKLFF. The CDR3 nucleotides read TGCAGTGCCACCCCGGTGTGGACAGGGGGTGAAAAACTGTTTTTT.

This clonotype came up many times. DNA of the CDR3: TGTGCCAGCAGCTTAACAGGGGGGCGCACCGGGGAGCTGTTTTTT. Translated: CASSLTGGRTGELFF. The chain uses TRBV7-3 and TRBJ2-2; D possibly uses TRBD1 or TRBD2 (6 bases each). Germline assignment: CDR1 SGHTA and CDR2 FQGTGA. Trimming took off 0 bases at V and 4 bases at J, with 9 bases between the two ends. The CDR3 sequence is 15 residues long.

This clonotype was picked up a small number of times. This chain joins TRBV29-1 and TRBJ2-7; 13 bases agree with TRBD2. This CDR3 is built from 15 residues. The junction had 5 bases not matched to a gene; V was cut back by 1 base and J by 5 bases. Germline values: CDR1 SQVTM, CDR2 ANQGSEA. CDR3 loop: CSVEGLAGGYDEQYF. The CDR3 DNA reads as TGCAGCGTTGAAGGACTAGCGGGAGGTTACGACGAGCAGTACTTC.

The genes are TRBV7-2 and TRBJ2-5; D is possibly TRBD2 (7 bases). Germline CDR1 reads SGHTA; CDR2 reads FQGNSA. V was cut by 5 bases and J by 4 bases, with 20 bases left in between. CDR3 length: 16 residues. Here the CDR3 reads CASSPPFEGGGETQYF. Here the CDR3 DNA reads TGTGCCAGCAGCCCCCCCTTTGAGGGGGGGGGAGAGACCCAGTACTTC.

This clonotype was counted at least ten times. The chain recombines TRBV7-2 with TRBJ1-6, with 7 bases fitting TRBD1. V shed 5 bases and J 7 bases; nucleotides not matched to a gene: 11. The CDR3 consists of 16 residues. CDR1 is SGHTA, CDR2 FQGNSA, per germline. This CDR3 is CASSPLQGGRNSPLHF. DNA for the CDR3: TGTGCCAGCAGCCCGCTGCAGGGGGGCCGGAATTCACCCCTCCACTTT.

In this sample, this clonotype turned up many times. The CDR3 DNA is TGTGCCAGCAGCAAGGGCCCCGGCACAGATACGCAGTATTTT. Protein product: CASSKGPGTDTQYF. The rearrangement links TRBV7-7 to TRBJ2-3, with D unresolved. The length of the CDR3 is 14 residues. Germline CDR1 is SSHAT and CDR2 is FNYEAQ (reference sequence). Trimming removed 5 bases from V and 1 base from J, with 10 bases in between.